What follows are 2 T cell receptor beta chains derived from one specimen sequenced in a study of blood T cell repertoires in COVID-19. Data came from immunoSEQ multiplex PCR; TCRdb stores just in-frame clones and leaves some out. The sample carries about 160,000 clones, around 85% recorded once. The sequenced material came from peripheral blood. The receptor set was obtained from a man at least 80 years old with COVID-19, enrolled during active disease.

The rearrangement uses TRBV7-9 and TRBJ2-3; perhaps TRBD2 as D (6 bases). Trimming removed 0 bases from V and 3 bases from J, with 13 bases in between. This CDR3 has 16 amino acids. CDR1 SEHNR and CDR2 FQNEAQ come from the germline V gene (reference sequence). DNA for the CDR3: TGTGCCAGCAGCTTAGCGGGTGGAGGGGTTACAGATACGCAGTATTTT. Translation gives CASSLAGGGVTDTQYF. The full variable domain, its missing parts supplied by reference TRBV7-9 and TRBJ2-3, is DTGVSQNPRHKITKRGQNVTFRCDPISEHNRLYWYRQTLGQGPEFLTYFQNEAQLEKSRLLSDRFSAERPKGSFSTLEIQRTEQGDSAMYLCASSLAGGGVTDTQYFGPGTRLTVL.

In its sample, this clone was seen once. The rearrangement links TRBV19 to TRBJ2-2, with 8 bases that match TRBD1. The ends lost 4 bases at V and 4 bases at J; junction bases unmatched: 5. This CDR3 is 15 amino acids long. Per germline, CDR1 LNHDA and CDR2 SQIVND (reference sequence). For the CDR3, the DNA is TGTGCCAGTAGTACGACCACAGGGGGCACCGGGGAGCTGTTTTTT. This codes for CASSTTTGGTGELFF.